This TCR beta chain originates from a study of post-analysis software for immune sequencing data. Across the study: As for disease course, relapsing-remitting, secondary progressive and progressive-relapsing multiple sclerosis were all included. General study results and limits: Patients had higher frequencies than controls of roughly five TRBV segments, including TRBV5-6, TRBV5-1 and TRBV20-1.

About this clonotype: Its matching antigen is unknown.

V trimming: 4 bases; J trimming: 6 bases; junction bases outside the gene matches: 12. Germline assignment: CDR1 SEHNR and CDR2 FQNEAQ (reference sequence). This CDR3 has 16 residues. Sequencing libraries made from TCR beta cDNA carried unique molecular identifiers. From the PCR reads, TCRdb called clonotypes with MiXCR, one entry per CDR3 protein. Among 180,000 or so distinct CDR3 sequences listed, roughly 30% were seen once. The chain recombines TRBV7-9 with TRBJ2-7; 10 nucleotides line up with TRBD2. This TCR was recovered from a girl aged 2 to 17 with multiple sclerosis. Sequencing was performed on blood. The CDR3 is CASSSRASGRFSEQYF. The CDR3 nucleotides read TGTGCCAGCAGCTCCCGTGCTAGCGGGAGATTCAGCGAGCAGTACTTC.